This T cell receptor (beta chain) comes out of a study of cytomegalovirus exposure and HLA in healthy donors. General study findings and limits: A list of about 180 TCR beta chains associated with cytomegalovirus was given. Rare TCR sequences dominated, though some public TCRs recurred in many donors. Confirmation was obtained in vitro that a few CMV-associated chains are specific for CMV antigens.

Worth noting for this clone: Its specificity is unknown.

Generated by immunoSEQ multiplex PCR, the TCRdb table keeps only in-frame clones and is missing some. The table records around 300,000 clones, around 87% of them present only once. The receptor comes from a woman in her twenties or thirties in good health and CMV-seropositive. The sequencing input was PBMCs.

DNA of the CDR3: TGTGCCAGCTCATCCTCCGTTGGAACCGGGGAGCTGTTTTTT. Protein sequence: CASSSSVGTGELFF. The chain links TRBV18 to TRBJ2-2; D is unresolved. Per the germline V gene, CDR1 is KGHSH and CDR2 is LQKENI. Trimming removed 5 bases from V and 5 bases from J, with 12 bases in between. The length of the CDR3 is 14 residues. The whole variable domain, filled in from reference TRBV18 and TRBJ2-2, reads NAGVMQNPRHLVRRRGQEARLRCSPMKGHSHVYWYRQLPEEGLKFMVYLQKENIIDESGMPKERFSAEFPKEGPSILRIQQVVRGDSAAYFCASSSSVGTGELFFGEGSRLTVL.